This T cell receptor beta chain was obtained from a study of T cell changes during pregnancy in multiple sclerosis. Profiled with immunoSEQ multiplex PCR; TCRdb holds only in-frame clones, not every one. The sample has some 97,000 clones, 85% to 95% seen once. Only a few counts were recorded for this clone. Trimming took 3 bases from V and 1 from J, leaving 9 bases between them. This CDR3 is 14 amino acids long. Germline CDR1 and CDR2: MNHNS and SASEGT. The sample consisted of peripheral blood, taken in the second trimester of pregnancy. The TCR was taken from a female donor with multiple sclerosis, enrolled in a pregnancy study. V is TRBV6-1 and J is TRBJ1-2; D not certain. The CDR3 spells CASSDPGVNYGYTF. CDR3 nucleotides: TGTGCCAGCAGTGATCCGGGTGTTAACTATGGCTACACCTTC.